Sequencing of this TCR beta chain was carried out in a study of blood T cell repertoires in COVID-19. Original handling: Amplification of reference gene primers provided the estimated nucleated cell counts. The assay was immunoSEQ multiplex PCR, and TCRdb's table has in-frame clones only and misses some. V and J calls and clone size are as listed in that table; D and trimming were resolved from the DNA. In the table there are 100,000 or so clones, roughly 84% of which are singletons. The junction had 8 bases not matched to a gene; V was cut back by 6 bases and J by 10 bases. CDR3 length equals 12 residues. CDR1 and CDR2 from the germline V gene are MDHEN and SYDVKM.

The sequence was obtained from a man aged 70-80 years with active or convalescent COVID-19. Specimen: peripheral blood. The chain joins TRBV28 to TRBJ1-2; 7 bases agree with TRBD1. CDR3: CASRAGGRDYTF. The CDR3, as DNA: TGTGCCAGCAGGGCAGGGGGTCGTGACTACACCTTC.